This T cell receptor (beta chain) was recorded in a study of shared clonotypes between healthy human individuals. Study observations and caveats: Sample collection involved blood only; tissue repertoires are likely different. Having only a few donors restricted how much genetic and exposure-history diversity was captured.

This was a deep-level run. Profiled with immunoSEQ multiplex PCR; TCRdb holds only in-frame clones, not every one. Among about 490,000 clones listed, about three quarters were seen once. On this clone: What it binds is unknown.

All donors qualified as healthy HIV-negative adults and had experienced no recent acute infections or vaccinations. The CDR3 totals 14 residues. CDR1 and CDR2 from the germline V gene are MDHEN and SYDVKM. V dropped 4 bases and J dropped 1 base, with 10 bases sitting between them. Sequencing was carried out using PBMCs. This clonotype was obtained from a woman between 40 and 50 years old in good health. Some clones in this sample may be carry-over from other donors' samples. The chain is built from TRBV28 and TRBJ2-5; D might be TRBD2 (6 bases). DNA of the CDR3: TGTGCCAGCAGTTCGAGGAGGGGCCAAGAGACCCAGTACTTC. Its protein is CASSSRRGQETQYF. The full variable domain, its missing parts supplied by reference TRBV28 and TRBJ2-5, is DVKVTQSSRYLVKRTGEKVFLECVQDMDHENMFWYRQDPGLGLRLIYFSYDVKMKEKGDIPEGYSVSREKKERFSLILESASTNQTSMYLCASSSRRGQETQYFGPGTRLLVL.